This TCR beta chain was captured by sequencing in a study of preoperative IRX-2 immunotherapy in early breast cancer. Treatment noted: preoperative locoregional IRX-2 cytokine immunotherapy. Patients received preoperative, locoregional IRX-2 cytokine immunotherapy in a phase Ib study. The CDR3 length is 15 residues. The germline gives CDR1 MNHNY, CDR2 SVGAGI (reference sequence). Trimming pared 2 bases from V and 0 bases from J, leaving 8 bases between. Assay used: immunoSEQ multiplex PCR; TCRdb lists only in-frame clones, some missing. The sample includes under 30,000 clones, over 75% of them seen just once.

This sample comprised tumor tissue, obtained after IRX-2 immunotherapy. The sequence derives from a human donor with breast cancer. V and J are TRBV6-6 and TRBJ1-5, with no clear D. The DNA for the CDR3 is TGTGCCAGCAGTTACGGGCAGAATAGCAATCAGCCCCAGCATTTT. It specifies CASSYGQNSNQPQHF.